This T cell receptor (beta chain) was captured in a study of cytomegalovirus exposure and HLA in healthy donors. For the study at large: In a later analysis, the roughly 120 validation repertoires were reported to have used the same platform as the approximately 690 first-cohort repertoires. General study points: A list of more than 150 TCR beta chains associated with cytomegalovirus was given. Accounts indicate the classifier identified cytomegalovirus status with strong specificity and sensitivity.

Donors came from a validation cohort of 95 to 150 subjects, distinct from the first 666-subject cohort. Clones were sequenced by immunoSEQ multiplex PCR, and TCRdb holds only the in-frame ones, with some missing. The sample gives 90,000 to 100,000 clones, around 85% of which show up once; roughly 4% is in the top ten. Remarks on this clone: Its antigen is currently unknown.

The sequence derives from a woman younger than 45 in good health and CMV-seronegative. Sequenced: PBMCs.

CDR3 nucleotide sequence: TGTGCCAGCAGGCGTACAGGGAATAGCGATGAGCAGTTCTTC. Translated, it gives CASRRTGNSDEQFF. The chain is built from TRBV9 and TRBJ2-1; TRBD1 is a possible D gene (6 bases). The V end was cut by 5 bases, the J end by 8 bases, with 17 bases between. Germline V gives CDR1 SGDLS, CDR2 YYNGEE. CDR3 length: 14 amino acids.